A selection of T cell receptor beta chains follows, all from one sample in a study of regulatory T cells in long-lasting Graves disease. Each CDR3 protein is one row after TCRdb ran MiXCR on the multiplex PCR reads. The top ten hold 20% to 30% of the sample, which has some 500,000 distinct CDR3 sequences, roughly 15% seen once. This sample was shared with a second study, whose subject was T cells in Graves' hyperthyroidism and ophthalmopathy.

Sequenced here: peripheral blood mononuclear cells (PBMCs), sampled at new diagnosis, from a patient treated with antithyroid drugs. These receptor sequences come from a woman aged 35-65 years with Graves disease. The CDR3 runs from the conserved cysteine through the conserved F or W.

CDR3: CASSSSYSGGARTQYF; V: TRBV27
CDR3: CASSPTGHPSGNTIYF; V: TRBV18
CDR3: CASSTGVAGGLYNEQFF; V: TRBV19
CDR3: CATRASGGNQETQYF; V: TRBV24-1
CDR3: CASSQGPGIYGYTF; V: TRBV3-1
CDR3: CSARAPWDTQYF; V: TRBV20-1
CDR3: CASRRADYGYTF; V: TRBV6-1
CDR3: CASEAGAGNEQFF; V: TRBV6-2/TRBV6-3
CDR3: CASSLLGTHGGQPQHF; V: TRBV28
CDR3: CASRPGQGDTGELFF; V: TRBV10-1
CDR3: CSARDYGKTEAFF; V: TRBV20-1
CDR3: CASSLVGGLAGRNEQFF; V: TRBV11-2
CDR3: CASSATSTPLEGEQFF; V: TRBV4-3
CDR3: CASSQGEANYGYTF; V: TRBV3-1
CDR3: CASSRDRGNGYTF; V: TRBV5-4
CDR3: CASSRPEGEQYF; V: TRBV5-6
CDR3: CASSLAGAMYTEAFF; V: TRBV5-4
CDR3: CASSYTDRVTGYTF; V: TRBV6-5
CDR3: CAISASRGIDGETQYF; V: TRBV10-3
CDR3: CASSLEGLAVYEQYF; V: TRBV3-1
CDR3: CASKSGAEAFF; V: TRBV28
CDR3: CASSNTLTGMNEQYF; V: TRBV6-1
CDR3: CASSLLPGSAGSTEAFF; V: TRBV28
CDR3: CASSISGQGQETQYF; V: TRBV19
CDR3: CASSRTGSLDIQYF; V: TRBV7-9
CDR3: CSVEGLGDMNTEAFF; V: TRBV29-1
CDR3: CASRHREGNSPLHF; V: TRBV19
CDR3: CASSLNSGPIGQPQHF; V: TRBV12-3/TRBV12-4
CDR3: CASSCCGTIYF; V: TRBV5-1
CDR3: CASSFTAVVHEQYF; V: TRBV12-3/TRBV12-4
CDR3: CASSGLWGDTQYF; V: TRBV2
CDR3: CASSPGLAGADTQYF; V: TRBV5-1
CDR3: CASSSGGPAYEQYF; V: TRBV28
CDR3: CASSYSGTGAHEQYF; V: TRBV5-4
CDR3: CSAIESSYNSPLHF; V: TRBV20-1
CDR3: CAWSVRISYNSPLHF; V: TRBV30
CDR3: CASSPTSGTGTQYF; V: TRBV7-8
CDR3: CASSTWTPYSNQPQHF; V: TRBV12-3/TRBV12-4
CDR3: CASSLLQGAVRYNEQFF; V: TRBV5-1
CDR3: CASSQVDTQYF; V: TRBV3-1